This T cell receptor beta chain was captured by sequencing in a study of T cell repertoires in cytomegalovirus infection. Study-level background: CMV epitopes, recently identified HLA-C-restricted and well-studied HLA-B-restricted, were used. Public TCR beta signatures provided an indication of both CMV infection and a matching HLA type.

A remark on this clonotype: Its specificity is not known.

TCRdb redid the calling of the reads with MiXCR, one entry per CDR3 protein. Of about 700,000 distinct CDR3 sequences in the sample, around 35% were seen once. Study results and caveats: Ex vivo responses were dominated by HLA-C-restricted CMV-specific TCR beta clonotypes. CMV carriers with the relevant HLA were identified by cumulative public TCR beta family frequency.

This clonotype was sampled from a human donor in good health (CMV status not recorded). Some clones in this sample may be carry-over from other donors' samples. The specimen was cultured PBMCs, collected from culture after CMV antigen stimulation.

The DNA for the CDR3 is TGCAGTGCCGCAACCGGACTAGCGGGGAACACCGGGGAGCTGTTTTTT. Protein sequence: CSAATGLAGNTGELFF. The chain combines TRBV20-1 with TRBJ2-2; 11 bases agree with TRBD2. Germline values: CDR1 DFQATT, CDR2 SNEGSKA (reference sequence). The CDR3 contains 16 residues. V lost 6 bases and J lost 1; bases outside the gene matches: 7.